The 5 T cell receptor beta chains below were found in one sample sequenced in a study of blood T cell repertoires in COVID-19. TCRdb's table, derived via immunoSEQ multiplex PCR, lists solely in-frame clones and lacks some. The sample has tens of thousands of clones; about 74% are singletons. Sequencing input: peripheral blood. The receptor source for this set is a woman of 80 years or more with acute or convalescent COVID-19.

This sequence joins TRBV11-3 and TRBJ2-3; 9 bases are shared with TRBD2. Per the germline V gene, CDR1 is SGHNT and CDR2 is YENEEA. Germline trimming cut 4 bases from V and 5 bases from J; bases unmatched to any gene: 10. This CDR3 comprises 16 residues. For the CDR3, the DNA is TGTGCCAGCAGCTCGCCCATAGCGGGAGATCTAGATACGCAGTATTTT. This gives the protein CASSSPIAGDLDTQYF.

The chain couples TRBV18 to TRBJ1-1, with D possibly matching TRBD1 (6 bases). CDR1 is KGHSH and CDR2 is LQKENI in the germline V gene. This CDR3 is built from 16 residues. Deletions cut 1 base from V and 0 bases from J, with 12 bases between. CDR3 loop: CASSPLGGQVNTEAFF. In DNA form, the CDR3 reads TGTGCCAGCTCACCACTGGGGGGGCAAGTGAACACTGAAGCTTTCTTT.

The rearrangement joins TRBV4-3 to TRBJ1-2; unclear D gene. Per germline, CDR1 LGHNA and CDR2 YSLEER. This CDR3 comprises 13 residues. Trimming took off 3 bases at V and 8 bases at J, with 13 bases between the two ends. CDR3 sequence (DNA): TGCGCCAGCAGCCAGGACGGACTACGGGGCTACACCTTC. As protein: CASSQDGLRGYTF.

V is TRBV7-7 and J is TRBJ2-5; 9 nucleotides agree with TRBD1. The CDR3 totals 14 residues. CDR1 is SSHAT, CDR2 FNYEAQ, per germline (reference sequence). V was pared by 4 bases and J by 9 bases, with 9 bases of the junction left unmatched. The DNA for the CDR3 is TGTGCCAGCAGCTCAGGGGGGACAGGGATGGCCCAGTACTTC. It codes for CASSSGGTGMAQYF.

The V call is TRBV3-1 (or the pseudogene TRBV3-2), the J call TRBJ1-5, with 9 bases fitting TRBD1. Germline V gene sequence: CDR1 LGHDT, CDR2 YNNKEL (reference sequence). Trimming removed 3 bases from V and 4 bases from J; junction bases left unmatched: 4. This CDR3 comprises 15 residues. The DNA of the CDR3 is TGTGCCAGCAGCCAGGGACAGGGTCGGAATCAGCCCCAGCATTTT. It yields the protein CASSQGQGRNQPQHF.